This T cell receptor beta chain was identified in a study of siplizumab effects on memory and regulatory T cells. As concerns this clone: Its cognate antigen is unknown.

Libraries were prepared by immunoSEQ multiplex PCR; TCRdb keeps only in-frame clonotypes and omits some of them. The sample has over 85,000 clones, over 85% seen once; the top ten hold approximately 7.1%. The germline V gene has CDR1 MNHEY and CDR2 SMNVEV (reference sequence). Trimming took 4 bases from V and 3 from J; bases not matched to a gene: 4. The CDR3 has 14 amino acids. Whole-study results and caveats: Naive T cells were seen as more diverse than memory cells and as major alloresponse contributors.

The chain has TRBV27 and TRBJ2-7; 9 bases are a match to TRBD1. This receptor was obtained from a human donor in good health. The sequenced sample consisted of CD8+ T cells sorted from blood. As DNA, the CDR3 is TGTGCCAGCAGTTCCGGGGGACAGGGCTACGAGCAGTACTTC. Translated, it gives CASSSGGQGYEQYF.